This T cell receptor beta chain was recorded in a study of blood T cell repertoires in COVID-19. Study details: Samples representing acute and convalescent COVID-19 were sourced from the United States, Italy and Spain.

The method was immunoSEQ multiplex PCR; TCRdb's version includes in-frame clones alone and lacks a portion of them. Of roughly 220,000 clones in the sample, roughly 81% were seen once. V was shortened by 3 bases and J by 0 bases, with 14 bases between the two germline ends. Looked up from germline, CDR1 is GTSNPN and CDR2 is SVGIG (reference sequence). CDR3 length equals 15 residues. This chain links TRBV30 with TRBJ1-2; TRBD1 is a possible D gene (6 bases). The receptor's source is a man between 45 and 60 years old who had recovered from COVID-19. The source material was peripheral blood. CDR3 protein: CAWSAGQISNYGYTF. CDR3 coding DNA: TGTGCCTGGAGCGCAGGACAGATATCTAACTATGGCTACACCTTC.